This record concerns one TCR beta chain sequence. The sample is drawn from a study of blood T cell repertoires in COVID-19. Germline V gene data show CDR1 as GTSNPN and CDR2 as SVGIG (reference sequence). CDR3 length: 14 residues. Trimming cost V 4 bases and J 2 bases, with 12 bases left between them. In the original workflow: Amplification of reference gene primers was used by the study to estimate nucleated cell counts. Only in-frame clones appear in the TCRdb table, and some are missing; sequencing was by immunoSEQ multiplex PCR. Clone size and V and J calls were adopted from that table, with D and trimming inferred from the DNA. The table has over 100,000 clones, around 89% seen once.

This clonotype was sampled from a human donor with acute or convalescent COVID-19. The donor label of this sample is uncertain. Sequenced sample: peripheral blood. The V call is TRBV30, the J call TRBJ2-1; D perhaps matches TRBD2 (6 bases). The CDR3 reads CAWNGGDPYNEQFF. CDR3 in DNA: TGTGCCTGGAATGGCGGGGATCCCTACAATGAGCAGTTCTTC.